This T cell receptor (beta chain) is drawn from a study of T cells after yellow fever vaccination. Findings of the study overall: The booster response re-showed most primary clones: around 95% CD4, approximately 90% CD8. Clonotype sharing between CD4 and CD8 compartments was small. Sorted repertoires could include abundant contaminating clonotypes from bulk cells.

The germline gives CDR1 SGHAT, CDR2 FQNNGV. The V and J ends lost 2 bases and 6 bases, in that order; junction bases with no gene match: 6. The length of the CDR3 is 17 residues. Researchers made TCR cDNA using 5'RACE template switching, and this step added a universal primer site and UMIs. A single record per CDR3 protein comes from TCRdb applying MiXCR to the 5' RACE reads. The sample records around 340,000 distinct CDR3 sequences, about an eighth being singletons. In the case of this clonotype: The target antigen is unknown.

This chain links TRBV11-2 with TRBJ2-2, with 13 bases fitting TRBD2. The origin of this receptor is a young man who received the YFV17D yellow fever vaccine. The source was CD4+ T cells sorted from PBMCs, collected 15 days after the yellow fever booster vaccination. As DNA, the CDR3 is TGTGCCAGCAGCTTACGAACTAGCGGGGGGGCCGCCGGGGAGCTGTTTTTT. It yields the protein CASSLRTSGGAAGELFF.